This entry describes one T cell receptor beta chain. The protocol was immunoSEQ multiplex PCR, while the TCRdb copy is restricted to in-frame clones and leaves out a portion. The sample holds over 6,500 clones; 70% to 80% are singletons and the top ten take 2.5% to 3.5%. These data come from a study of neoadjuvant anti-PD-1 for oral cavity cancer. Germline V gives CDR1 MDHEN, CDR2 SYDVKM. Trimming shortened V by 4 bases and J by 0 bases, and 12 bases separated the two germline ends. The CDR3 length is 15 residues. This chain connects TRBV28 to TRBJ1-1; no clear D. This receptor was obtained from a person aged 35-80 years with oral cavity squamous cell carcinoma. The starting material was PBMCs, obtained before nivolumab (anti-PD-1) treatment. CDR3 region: CASSSVGELNTEAFF. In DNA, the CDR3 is TGTGCCAGCAGTTCAGTCGGGGAACTGAACACTGAAGCTTTCTTT.